This T cell receptor (beta chain) was retrieved from a study of control samples from healthy donors and cancer patients. In its sample, this clone was seen once. The sample has other DNA sequences that encode this CDR3 too. The protocol was immunoSEQ multiplex PCR, while the TCRdb copy is restricted to in-frame clones and leaves out a portion. The sample yields about 60,000 clones, more than 85% seen once. The CDR3 covers 13 residues. CDR1 and CDR2 from the germline V gene are SGHRS and YFSETQ. V lost 4 bases, J lost 1 base, and 8 bases lay in between. This clonotype was sampled from a middle-aged man with colorectal cancer. Specimen: PBMCs. The chain joins TRBV5-1 to TRBJ1-2; a weak D match, TRBD1 (5 bases). CDR3 residues: CASSPDSNYGYTF. DNA for the CDR3: TGCGCCAGCAGCCCCGACAGTAACTATGGCTACACCTTC.